These 10 T cell receptor beta chains originate from one sample sequenced in a study of T cell responses to AZD1222 COVID-19 vaccine. TCRdb's table, derived via immunoSEQ multiplex PCR, lists solely in-frame clones and lacks some. There are 100,000 to 130,000 clones in the sample; roughly 85% occur only once, and about 5% lies in the top ten. The material was peripheral blood, obtained 28 days after the second AZD1222 dose. Every receptor here comes from an adult who received the AZD1222 COVID-19 vaccine.

The chain couples TRBV5-1 to TRBJ1-1; D is ambiguous. The CDR3 consists of 15 residues. Germline V lookup: CDR1 SGHRS, CDR2 YFSETQ. Trimming shortened V by 6 bases and J by 4 bases, and 19 bases separated the two germline ends. CDR3 amino acids: CASNPSSGDATEAFF. In DNA form, the CDR3 reads TGCGCCAGCAACCCCTCCTCGGGTGACGCCACTGAAGCTTTCTTT.

This clone was seen a handful of times. The rearrangement links TRBV12-5 to TRBJ1-1; perhaps TRBD1 as D (6 bases). The ends were cut back, 3 bases at V and 0 bases at J, with 20 bases in the middle. Per the germline V gene, CDR1 is LGHNT and CDR2 is FRNRAP. The CDR3 spans 18 residues. CDR3 loop: CASGFSPGGGVMNTEAFF. In DNA form, the CDR3 reads TGTGCTAGTGGTTTCTCCCCAGGAGGGGGTGTTATGAACACTGAAGCTTTCTTT. Full variable domain (outside the CDR3, taken from reference TRBV12-5 and TRBJ1-1): DARVTQTPRHKVTEMGQEVTMRCQPILGHNTVFWYRQTMMQGLELLAYFRNRAPLDDSGMPKDRFSAEMPDATLATLKIQPSEPRDSAVYFCASGFSPGGGVMNTEAFFGQGTRLTVV.

The rearrangement uses TRBV20-1 and TRBJ1-2; perhaps TRBD1 as D (5 bases). Germline values: CDR1 DFQATT, CDR2 SNEGSKA (reference sequence). This CDR3 has 11 amino acids. The CDR3 DNA follows: TGCAGCGCGGCAGGGAACGGTGGCTACACCTTC. Translating it yields CSAAGNGGYTF.

This clone has just one count. The chain has TRBV28 and TRBJ2-7; tentatively, D is TRBD2 (5 bases). V gave up 2 bases and J gave up 7 bases, with 9 bases separating them. The length of the CDR3 is 12 residues. The germline V gene has CDR1 MDHEN and CDR2 SYDVKM. This chain's CDR3 is CASSLGTGEQYF. CDR3 nucleotides: TGTGCCAGCAGTTTAGGTACGGGGGAGCAGTACTTC.

The chain is built from TRBV9 and TRBJ2-3, with D possibly being TRBD1 or TRBD2 (5 bases each). V was trimmed by 0 bases and J by 7 bases, leaving 15 bases between them. CDR3 length equals 15 residues. CDR1 SGDLS and CDR2 YYNGEE come from the germline V gene. The CDR3: CASSVGRVGAHTQYF. The DNA of the CDR3 is TGTGCCAGCAGCGTAGGGCGGGTCGGGGCACATACGCAGTATTTT.

The chain couples TRBV3-1 (or the pseudogene TRBV3-2) to TRBJ2-1; the match to TRBD2 covers 7 bases. Germline-derived CDR1 and CDR2 are LGHDT and YNNKEL (reference sequence). There are 14 residues in the CDR3. The trim removed 5 bases at V and 3 bases at J, leaving 4 bases unmatched. The CDR3 bases are TGTGCCAGCAGCTCCGGCGGGGGCTACAATGAGCAGTTCTTC. Amino acid sequence: CASSSGGGYNEQFF.

The rearrangement links TRBV5-8 to TRBJ2-1; perhaps TRBD1 as D (6 bases). V lost 5 bases to trimming and J lost 10 bases, with 16 bases between them. Germline lookup yields CDR1 SGHTS and CDR2 YDEGEE. The CDR3 runs to 13 residues. CDR3 in amino acids: CASRLVPGAEQFF. CDR3 bases: TGTGCCAGCAGACTAGTACCAGGGGCCGAGCAGTTCTTC.

The chain joins TRBV6-2 or TRBV6-3 to TRBJ2-3; D uncertain. V dropped 1 base and J dropped 6 bases, with 11 bases sitting between them. Per germline, CDR1 MNHEY and CDR2 SVGEGT. The CDR3 length is 14 residues. The CDR3 DNA reads as TGTGCCAGCAGTTACTGGAAGTCATCTGATACGCAGTATTTT. Translated, it gives CASSYWKSSDTQYF.

The chain employs TRBV7-9 and TRBJ1-4; D unclear. In germline, CDR1 is SEHNR, CDR2 FQNEAQ (reference sequence). The germline V and J ends were trimmed by 5 bases and 3 bases, with 10 bases remaining between them. The CDR3 is 14 amino acids. CDR3 in DNA: TGTGCCAGCAGCCCTCAACGGGCTAATGAAAAACTGTTTTTT. This encodes CASSPQRANEKLFF.

V is TRBV19 and J is TRBJ1-4, with D uncertain. CDR3 length: 14 amino acids. Per germline, CDR1 LNHDA and CDR2 SQIVND (reference sequence). V lost 4 bases and J lost 4, with 10 bases in between. Here the CDR3 reads CASSTQRNNEKLFF. CDR3 nucleotides: TGTGCCAGTAGTACACAGCGAAATAATGAAAAACTGTTTTTT.